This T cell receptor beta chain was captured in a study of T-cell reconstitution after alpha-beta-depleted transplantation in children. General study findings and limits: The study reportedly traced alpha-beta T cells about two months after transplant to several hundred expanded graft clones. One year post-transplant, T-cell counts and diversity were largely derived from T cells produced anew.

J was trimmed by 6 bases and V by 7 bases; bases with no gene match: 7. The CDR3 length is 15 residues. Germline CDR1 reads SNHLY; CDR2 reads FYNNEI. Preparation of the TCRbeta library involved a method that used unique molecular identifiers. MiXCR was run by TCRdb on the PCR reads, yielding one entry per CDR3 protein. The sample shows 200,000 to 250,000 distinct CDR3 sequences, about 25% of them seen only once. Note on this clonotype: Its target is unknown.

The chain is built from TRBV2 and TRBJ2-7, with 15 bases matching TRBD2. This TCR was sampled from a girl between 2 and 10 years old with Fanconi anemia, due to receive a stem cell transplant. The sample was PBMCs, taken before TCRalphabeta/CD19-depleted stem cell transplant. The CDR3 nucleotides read TGTGCCAGCAATGGACTAGCGGGAGGGATAAGCGAGCAGTACTTC. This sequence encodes CASNGLAGGISEQYF.